The 20 T cell receptor beta chains below were found in one sample sequenced in a study of shared clonotypes between healthy human individuals. Naive CD8 populations comprised CD45RO-negative cells positively selected for CCR7, excluding terminally differentiated effector memory CD45RA+ cells. Using immunoSEQ multiplex PCR, the repertoire was profiled, and TCRdb retains in-frame clones only, with some absent. This repertoire shows millions of clones, around 96% found once; its top ten account for roughly 1%. The specimen was naive CD8+ T cells sorted from blood. These receptors all stem from a man aged 18 to 29 in good health.

V gene TRBV5-4 combines with J gene TRBJ2-1; 11 nucleotides match TRBD2. This CDR3 comprises 17 residues. Per germline, CDR1 SGHNT and CDR2 YYREEE (reference sequence). V lost 4 bases, J lost 2 bases, and 8 bases stayed unmatched. In nucleotides, the CDR3 is TGTGCCAGCAGCGTGATAGCGGGAGGGATAACCTACAATGAGCAGTTCTTC. It specifies CASSVIAGGITYNEQFF.

The CDR3 loop reads CASGDTPASTDTQYF. CDR3 coding DNA: TGTGCCAGCGGAGACACCCCGGCTAGCACAGATACGCAGTATTTT. This sequence joins TRBV9 and TRBJ2-3; D is uncertain. The V gene's germline CDR1 is SGDLS and CDR2 YYNGEE. The CDR3 runs 15 residues. The germline V and J ends were trimmed by 7 bases and 0 bases, with 15 bases remaining between them.

The chain couples TRBV14 to TRBJ2-7, with D tentatively TRBD1 (6 bases). The CDR3 is 14 residues long. Germline CDR1 reads SGHDN; CDR2 reads FVKESK. With 4 bases removed from V and 5 bases from J, the gap between germline ends came to 15 bases. In nucleotides, the CDR3 is TGTGCCAGCAGCCCGTGGACAGCTGCCCACGAGCAGTACTTC. Translated: CASSPWTAAHEQYF. Based on the CDR3 plus reference TRBV14 and TRBJ2-7, the full variable domain is EAGVTQFPSHSVIEKGQTVTLRCDPISGHDNLYWYRRVMGKEIKFLLHFVKESKQDESGMPNNRFLAERTGGTYSTLKVQPAELEDSGVYFCASSPWTAAHEQYFGPGTRLTVT.

The chain couples TRBV10-2 to TRBJ2-7, with 12 bases matching TRBD1. Per the germline V gene, CDR1 is WSHSY and CDR2 is SAAADI. V lost 7 bases to trimming and J lost 4 bases; unmatched junction nucleotides: 5. There are 14 residues in the CDR3. The CDR3 protein is CASIGTGGWYEQYF. DNA for the CDR3: TGCGCCAGCATCGGGACAGGGGGCTGGTACGAGCAGTACTTC.

The chain links TRBV5-4 to TRBJ2-5; D remains unclear. CDR3 length: 15 residues. V was trimmed by 0 bases and J by 2 bases, leaving 11 bases between them. CDR1 SGHNT and CDR2 YYREEE come from the germline V gene (reference sequence). The CDR3 nucleotides read TGTGCCAGCAGCTTGGCAGGTCCGTCTCAAGAGACCCAGTACTTC. This codes for CASSLAGPSQETQYF.

The V call is TRBV7-9, the J call TRBJ2-5; either TRBD1 or TRBD2 may fit D (6 bases each). V was clipped by 1 base and J by 7 bases, with 13 bases between them. In germline, CDR1 is SEHNR, CDR2 FQNEAQ (reference sequence). The CDR3 has 14 residues. CDR3 sequence reads: CASSLVGGPGTQYF. The CDR3 DNA sequence: TGTGCCAGCAGCTTAGTAGGGGGGCCCGGGACCCAGTACTTC.

The genes are TRBV5-1 and TRBJ2-5; TRBD2 matches at 8 bases. Germline V CDR1 and CDR2: SGHRS, YFSETQ. The CDR3 extends over 19 amino acids. After removal of 1 base from V and 1 base from J, the junction contained 15 bases not matched to a gene. CDR3 sequence: CASSLSELAVSLVQETQYF. CDR3 coding DNA: TGCGCCAGCAGCTTGTCCGAACTAGCGGTTAGTCTTGTCCAAGAGACCCAGTACTTC.

This chain uses TRBV7-3 with TRBJ2-1; D is uncertain. The CDR3 extends over 15 amino acids. The V end lost 0 bases, the J end lost 0 bases, and 6 bases lay between the germline ends. Per the germline V gene, CDR1 is SGHTA and CDR2 is FQGTGA. CDR3 in amino acids: CASSLTANSYNEQFF. The CDR3 bases are TGTGCCAGCAGCTTAACCGCTAACTCCTACAATGAGCAGTTCTTC.

The chain couples TRBV6-5 to TRBJ1-4; D perhaps matches TRBD1 (6 bases). This CDR3 is 16 amino acids long. From germline, CDR1 is MNHEY and CDR2 SVGAGI. Trimming cost V 4 bases and J 5 bases, with 17 bases left between them. The CDR3 nucleotides read TGTGCCAGCAGTTTGGCCAGGGGATCCCCGAATGAAAAACTGTTTTTT. It codes for CASSLARGSPNEKLFF.

The CDR3 reads CASSWGGSDTQYF. CDR3 nucleotide sequence: TGCGCCAGCAGCTGGGGAGGATCCGATACGCAGTATTTT. The chain couples TRBV4-3 to TRBJ2-3; a weak D match, TRBD2 (6 bases). V was trimmed by 5 bases and J by 6 bases, leaving 12 bases between them. The CDR3 runs to 13 residues. The germline CDR1 and CDR2 sequences are LGHNA and YSLEER.

The chain recombines TRBV7-9 with TRBJ2-5, with D perhaps TRBD2 (5 bases). Trimming took off 3 bases at V and 5 bases at J, with 13 bases between the two ends. The CDR3 length is 14 residues. Germline-derived CDR1 and CDR2 are SEHNR and FQNEAQ (reference sequence). The CDR3 bases are TGTGCCAGCAGCTTTACCCATAGCGAGGAGACCCAGTACTTC. This translates into CASSFTHSEETQYF.

V usage is TRBV10-1 and J usage is TRBJ2-1; 12 bases are shared with TRBD2. The V gene end was trimmed by 8 bases and the J gene end by 8 bases; junction bases not matched to a gene: 7. The CDR3 runs 14 residues. Germline assignment: CDR1 WNHNN and CDR2 SYGVQD (reference sequence). The CDR3 nucleotides read TGCGCCAGCGGAAAGACTAGCGGGAGCGATGAGCAGTTCTTC. It codes for CASGKTSGSDEQFF.

The chain has TRBV25-1 and TRBJ1-5; D not resolved. Germline V gene lookup returns CDR1 MGHDK and CDR2 SYGVNS. This CDR3 has 14 residues. V shed 1 base and J shed 0 bases, with 4 bases lying between them. CDR3 in DNA: TGTGCCAGCAGTGAATGGCCTAGCAATCAGCCCCAGCATTTT. Protein sequence: CASSEWPSNQPQHF.

Concerning this clone itself: Other nucleotide sequences from this sample produce the same CDR3. The J gene is TRBJ2-3, the V gene TRBV7-9; 10 bases line up with TRBD2. J was trimmed by 0 bases and V by 5 bases; bases with no gene match: 5. This CDR3 has 16 residues. The germline V gene encodes CDR1 SEHNR and CDR2 FQNEAQ (reference sequence). CDR3 protein: CASSPPTSGSTDTQYF. The CDR3 DNA follows: TGTGCCAGCAGCCCTCCGACTAGCGGGAGCACAGATACGCAGTATTTT.

This chain connects TRBV6-6 to TRBJ1-1; D perhaps matches TRBD1 (6 bases). V lost 0 bases and J 4 bases, leaving 15 bases between the germline ends. From germline, CDR1 is MNHNY and CDR2 SVGAGI (reference sequence). This CDR3 contains 16 residues. CDR3 protein: CASSYSNMGGGTEAFF. The DNA of the CDR3 is TGTGCCAGCAGTTACTCGAATATGGGGGGCGGCACTGAAGCTTTCTTT.

Note on this clone: Other nucleotide sequences from this sample produce the same CDR3. The chain employs TRBV4-3 and TRBJ1-4; 8 bases fit TRBD1. Looked up from germline, CDR1 is LGHNA and CDR2 is YSLEER. J was trimmed by 5 bases and V by 4 bases; bases with no gene match: 6. CDR3 length equals 15 residues. The CDR3 is CASSRLTGANEKLFF. The CDR3 region has the DNA TGCGCCAGCAGCCGCCTGACAGGGGCCAATGAAAAACTGTTTTTT.

This chain uses TRBV27 with TRBJ2-3; a possible D gene is TRBD2 (5 bases). The CDR3 runs 14 residues. Germline CDR1 reads MNHEY; CDR2 reads SMNVEV (reference sequence). V was cut by 3 bases and J by 6 bases, with 13 bases left in between. In DNA, the CDR3 is TGTGCCAGCAGTTTTACGGGGAAGCACGATACGCAGTATTTT. Translation: CASSFTGKHDTQYF.

Concerning this clone: The same CDR3 can be traced to other DNA sequences in this sample. The chain carries TRBV7-9 and TRBJ2-1, with D maybe TRBD2 (7 bases). Germline assignment: CDR1 SEHNR and CDR2 FQNEAQ (reference sequence). There are 14 residues in the CDR3. The V and J ends lost 0 bases and 8 bases respectively, with 11 bases between them. The CDR3 is CASSLAGGPDEQFF. The CDR3 nucleotides read TGTGCCAGCAGCTTAGCGGGGGGGCCGGATGAGCAGTTCTTC.

With respect to this clone: Other DNA variants within this sample encode the same CDR3. The chain couples TRBV5-4 to TRBJ2-7; D is unresolved. Germline V gene data show CDR1 as SGHNT and CDR2 as YYREEE (reference sequence). The CDR3 is made up of 13 amino acids. V was trimmed by 1 base and J by 3 bases, leaving 8 bases between them. For the CDR3, the DNA is TGTGCCAGCAGCTTGAGGTCTAGCTACGAGCAGTACTTC. It codes for CASSLRSSYEQYF. Drawing the rest from reference TRBV5-4 and TRBJ2-7, the complete variable domain is ETGVTQSPTHLIKTRGQQVTLRCSSQSGHNTVSWYQQALGQGPQFIFQYYREEENGRGNFPPRFSGLQFPNYSSELNVNALELDDSALYLCASSLRSSYEQYFGPGTRLTVT.

This clone was observed once. The rearrangement links TRBV27 to TRBJ2-3; D unresolved. Deletions cut 5 bases from V and 3 bases from J, with 9 bases between. The CDR3 runs to 13 residues. The germline V gene encodes CDR1 MNHEY and CDR2 SMNVEV (reference sequence). The CDR3 loop is CASSQDPTDTQYF. The CDR3 DNA reads as TGTGCCAGCAGTCAAGACCCTACAGATACGCAGTATTTT.